These 26 T cell receptor beta chains came from one sample sequenced in a study of blood T cell repertoires in COVID-19. TCRdb's table, derived via immunoSEQ multiplex PCR, lists solely in-frame clones and lacks some. The data hold some 320,000 clones, with over 85% observed a single time. The sequenced sample consisted of PBMCs or T cells enriched from blood (not recorded which). The receptors were gathered from a woman between 45 and 65 years old who had been exposed to COVID-19.

V and J are TRBV3-1 (or the pseudogene TRBV3-2) and TRBJ1-4, with D perhaps matching TRBD1 (6 bases). Germline V CDR1 and CDR2: LGHDT, YNNKEL (reference sequence). Deletions cut 1 base from V and 6 bases from J, with 12 bases between. The CDR3 has 15 residues. The CDR3 loop reads CASSQGTAAYEKLFF. Here the CDR3 DNA reads TGTGCCAGCAGCCAAGGGACAGCTGCATATGAAAAACTGTTTTTT.

This clone was picked up one time. The rearrangement joins TRBV11-2 to TRBJ1-1, with D perhaps matching TRBD1 (5 bases). The ends were cut back, 0 bases at V and 11 bases at J, with 13 bases in the middle. CDR1 is SGHAT, CDR2 FQNNGV, per germline. The CDR3 totals 13 residues. The CDR3: CASSLDLQDMAFF. The CDR3 bases are TGTGCCAGCAGCTTAGATCTCCAGGACATGGCTTTCTTT.

Here the CDR3 DNA reads TGTGCCAGCAGCTTGGCCGGGAACAGGGGGTACAATGAGCAGTTCTTC. Protein product: CASSLAGNRGYNEQFF. The rearrangement uses TRBV5-4 and TRBJ2-1, with 8 bases matching TRBD1. The CDR3 extends over 16 amino acids. V lost 0 bases to trimming and J lost 4 bases; unmatched junction nucleotides: 6. Germline CDR1 SGHNT, CDR2 YYREEE (reference sequence).

The V and J genes are TRBV3-1 (or the pseudogene TRBV3-2) and TRBJ2-4; no reliable D call. The V end was cut by 0 bases, the J end by 8 bases, with 8 bases between. Germline V lookup: CDR1 LGHDT, CDR2 YNNKEL (reference sequence). This CDR3 is built from 13 residues. This CDR3 is CASSQDITDIQYF. DNA for the CDR3: TGTGCCAGCAGCCAAGACATCACGGACATTCAGTACTTC.

The chain recombines TRBV6-1 with TRBJ1-1; a possible D gene is TRBD1 (5 bases). This CDR3 spans 16 amino acids. CDR1 is MNHNS and CDR2 is SASEGT in the germline V gene. The germline V and J ends were trimmed by 3 bases and 4 bases, with 18 bases remaining between them. DNA of the CDR3: TGTGCCAGCAGTGAGTTCGGTCGACAGTTGGGCACTGAAGCTTTCTTT. Translated: CASSEFGRQLGTEAFF.

DNA for the CDR3: TGTGCCAGCAGCCAGATGACAGGAGTTAATTCACCCCTCCACTTT. The encoded protein is CASSQMTGVNSPLHF. The V gene is TRBV27, the J gene TRBJ1-6; a possible D gene is TRBD1 (6 bases). The CDR3 length is 15 residues. The germline V gene has CDR1 MNHEY and CDR2 SMNVEV (reference sequence). The V end was cut by 6 bases, the J end by 6 bases, with 15 bases between.

The chain combines TRBV19 with TRBJ2-5, with D unclear. Germline V CDR1 and CDR2: LNHDA, SQIVND (reference sequence). CDR3 length equals 13 residues. V dropped 7 bases and J dropped 1 base, with 10 bases sitting between them. In DNA form, the CDR3 reads TGTGCCAGTAAGCCAAACCTCCAAGAGACCCAGTACTTC. Translation: CASKPNLQETQYF.

The chain recombines TRBV7-8 with TRBJ2-1; D gene uncertain. The V and J ends lost 3 bases and 3 bases respectively, with 9 bases between them. The CDR3 contains 14 residues. The V gene's germline CDR1 is SGHVS and CDR2 FQNEAQ. In DNA form, the CDR3 reads TGTGCCAGCAGCTTTTCTGCCGGCTACAATGAGCAGTTCTTC. Protein sequence: CASSFSAGYNEQFF.

There are a few counts of this clone. V is TRBV2 and J is TRBJ2-7; TRBD1 is a possible D gene (5 bases). This CDR3 region has 14 residues. CDR1 and CDR2 (germline): SNHLY, FYNNEI. V gave up 3 bases and J gave up 0 bases, with 9 bases separating them. CDR3 loop: CASSEETASYEQYF. The CDR3, as DNA: TGTGCCAGCAGTGAGGAGACAGCCTCCTACGAGCAGTACTTC. The full variable domain, rest sourced from reference TRBV2 and TRBJ2-7, is EPEVTQTPSHQVTQMGQEVILRCVPISNHLYFYWYRQILGQKVEFLVSFYNNEISEKSEIFDDQFSVERPDGSNFTLKIRSTKLEDSAMYFCASSEETASYEQYFGPGTRLTVT.

This chain links TRBV18 with TRBJ2-3; TRBD2 matches 9 bases. The junction had 3 bases not matched to a gene; V was cut back by 3 bases and J by 2 bases. Germline V gives CDR1 KGHSH, CDR2 LQKENI. The CDR3 covers 15 residues. The CDR3 sequence is CASSPLAGNTDTQYF. CDR3 in DNA: TGTGCCAGCTCACCCCTAGCGGGAAACACAGATACGCAGTATTTT.

The chain couples TRBV5-1 to TRBJ2-1, with TRBD2 identical over 11 bases. The CDR3 contains 15 residues. Germline assignment: CDR1 SGHRS and CDR2 YFSETQ. V trimming: 2 bases; J trimming: 8 bases; junction bases outside the gene matches: 6. CDR3 nucleotides: TGCGCCAGCAGCTTTACGACTAGCGGGGTTGATGAGCAGTTCTTC. Its translation: CASSFTTSGVDEQFF. The full variable domain, with the rest looked up from reference TRBV5-1 and TRBJ2-1, is KAGVTQTPRYLIKTRGQQVTLSCSPISGHRSVSWYQQTPGQGLQFLFEYFSETQRNKGNFPGRFSGRQFSNSRSEMNVSTLELGDSALYLCASSFTTSGVDEQFFGPGTRLTVL.

The rearrangement links TRBV6-5 to TRBJ2-2; 7 bases are shared with TRBD1. CDR1 is MNHEY and CDR2 is SVGAGI in the germline V gene. CDR3 length: 14 amino acids. J was trimmed by 1 base and V by 11 bases; bases with no gene match: 7. The CDR3 DNA follows: TGTGCCGTACGGGGACAGCTGAACACCGGGGAGCTGTTTTTT. This sequence encodes CAVRGQLNTGELFF.

In its sample, this clone was seen once. The chain couples TRBV7-6 to TRBJ2-3; the D gene is possibly TRBD1 (6 bases). The CDR3 loop spans 17 amino acids. CDR1 SGHVS and CDR2 FNYEAQ come from the germline V gene. Between the trimmed V and J ends, which lost 3 bases and 1 base, there was a span of 17 bases. CDR3 bases: TGTGCCAGCAGCTTGGACCCGGCCAGGGGAGGCACAGATACGCAGTATTTT. This codes for CASSLDPARGGTDTQYF.

This clone was seen once. The V and J genes are TRBV4-1 and TRBJ1-5, with D possibly TRBD1 on 6 matching bases. V lost 0 bases and J lost 1, with 10 bases in between. The CDR3 consists of 16 residues. The V gene's germline CDR1 is MGHRA and CDR2 YSYEKL. In nucleotides, the CDR3 is TGCGCCAGCAGCCAAGAGCAGGGGCGAAGCAATCAGCCCCAGCATTTT. Translation gives CASSQEQGRSNQPQHF.

The rearrangement links TRBV5-1 to TRBJ2-2; 8 bases map to TRBD1. The CDR3 is 15 amino acids. The V gene end was trimmed by 6 bases and the J gene end by 3 bases; junction bases not matched to a gene: 7. Germline loops: CDR1 SGHRS, CDR2 YFSETQ. DNA for the CDR3: TGCGCCAGCATGACCGGGACAGGCTACACCGGGGAGCTGTTTTTT. This encodes CASMTGTGYTGELFF.

The chain carries TRBV2 and TRBJ2-7; weak D call: TRBD1 (6 bases). The CDR3 runs 14 residues. The germline V and J ends were trimmed by 6 bases and 2 bases, with 14 bases remaining between them. CDR1 is SNHLY, CDR2 FYNNEI, per germline. The CDR3: CASRGDRFAYEQYF. The CDR3 DNA follows: TGTGCCAGCAGGGGAGACAGGTTCGCCTACGAGCAGTACTTC.

J is TRBJ1-2 and V is TRBV4-1; perhaps TRBD1 as D (5 bases). Trimming removed 1 base at V and 1 base at J, with 13 bases between. Per the germline V gene, CDR1 is MGHRA and CDR2 is YSYEKL. This CDR3 region has 16 residues. CDR3: CASSQADGTVNYGYTF. Written as DNA, the CDR3 is TGCGCCAGCAGCCAAGCCGACGGGACTGTTAACTATGGCTACACCTTC.

The J gene is TRBJ1-6, the V gene TRBV6-1; 8 positions agree with TRBD1. The germline V gene encodes CDR1 MNHNS and CDR2 SASEGT. The CDR3 consists of 15 residues. The V gene end was trimmed by 1 base and the J gene end by 13 bases; junction bases not matched to a gene: 9. CDR3 sequence reads: CASSEVTGGRGPLHF. CDR3 coding DNA: TGTGCCAGCAGTGAAGTTACAGGGGGTCGGGGTCCCCTCCACTTT.

This chain connects TRBV2 to TRBJ1-2; D is ambiguous. Per germline, CDR1 SNHLY and CDR2 FYNNEI. Trimming left V 6 bases short and J 6 bases short, with 20 bases between. CDR3 length equals 15 residues. The chain's CDR3 is CASRAGRRPGDGYTF. The DNA of the CDR3 is TGTGCCAGCAGAGCTGGACGGAGGCCTGGGGATGGCTACACCTTC.

This rearrangement joins TRBV9 to TRBJ2-1; D is perhaps TRBD1 (6 bases). This CDR3 is 15 amino acids long. V shed 0 bases and J shed 12 bases, with 19 bases lying between them. The germline V gene encodes CDR1 SGDLS and CDR2 YYNGEE. CDR3 region: CASSVAETGHKGQFF. The CDR3 DNA sequence: TGTGCCAGCAGCGTAGCTGAGACAGGACACAAGGGGCAGTTCTTC.

The chain employs TRBV5-5 and TRBJ2-7; TRBD1 might be the D (5 bases). This CDR3 region has 15 residues. V was shortened by 1 base and J by 3 bases, with 14 bases between the two germline ends. The germline CDR1 and CDR2 sequences are SGHKS and YYEKEE (reference sequence). The CDR3 DNA is TGTGCCAGCAGCTTGTTGGGGCAGGCCGACTACGAGCAGTACTTC. Its translation: CASSLLGQADYEQYF.

V usage is TRBV20-1 and J usage is TRBJ2-1; 8 bases fit TRBD2. V gave up 3 bases and J gave up 3 bases; unmatched junction bases: 4. This CDR3 spans 14 amino acids. Germline V gene sequence: CDR1 DFQATT, CDR2 SNEGSKA (reference sequence). DNA for the CDR3: TGCAGTGCTAGTTCCGGGACTAGCTACAATGAGCAGTTCTTC. It encodes CSASSGTSYNEQFF.

This chain uses TRBV5-1 with TRBJ1-1; 7 nucleotides match TRBD1. CDR1 SGHRS and CDR2 YFSETQ come from the germline V gene. The CDR3 is 15 amino acids. With V trimmed by 6 bases and J by 5 bases, 13 bases remained unmatched. CDR3 protein: CASTSRESGGTEAFF. DNA for the CDR3: TGCGCCAGCACCTCCAGGGAATCAGGGGGAACTGAAGCTTTCTTT. Full variable domain (remainder filled in from reference TRBV5-1 and TRBJ1-1): KAGVTQTPRYLIKTRGQQVTLSCSPISGHRSVSWYQQTPGQGLQFLFEYFSETQRNKGNFPGRFSGRQFSNSRSEMNVSTLELGDSALYLCASTSRESGGTEAFFGQGTRLTVV.

J is TRBJ1-6 and V is TRBV7-2; no clear D gene. The CDR3 contains 16 residues. Germline CDR1 is SGHTA and CDR2 is FQGNSA. Trimming shortened V by 8 bases and J by 0 bases, and 14 bases separated the two germline ends. Here the CDR3 reads CASVKRSSSYNSPLHF. CDR3 DNA: TGTGCCAGCGTGAAGAGATCTAGCTCCTATAATTCACCCCTCCACTTT.

V and J are TRBV18 and TRBJ1-5; 8 positions match TRBD1. The CDR3 has 16 residues. Trimming took 2 bases from V and 0 from J; bases not matched to a gene: 3. Germline assignment: CDR1 KGHSH and CDR2 LQKENI. The CDR3 region has the DNA TGTGCCAGCTCACCAGGACAGGGCGATAGCAATCAGCCCCAGCATTTT. Its translation: CASSPGQGDSNQPQHF.

The chain employs TRBV5-6 and TRBJ1-1; 7 bases are a match to TRBD1. Germline V gene lookup returns CDR1 SGHDT and CDR2 YYEEEE. The CDR3 length is 18 residues. With 0 bases clipped from V and 3 bases from J, the junction kept 14 bases outside the gene matches. The CDR3 loop reads CASSLAGNSEGAHTEAFF. The CDR3, as DNA: TGTGCCAGCAGCTTGGCCGGGAACTCCGAGGGGGCTCACACTGAAGCTTTCTTT.